Following are 12 T cell receptor beta chains from one sample sequenced in a study of blood T cells in healthy people across ages. Primers used in a second PCR of roughly 6 to 12 cycles were a sample-barcoded 5' primer and a J-beta primer mix. TCRdb re-called the 5' RACE reads through MiXCR, storing one row per CDR3 protein. This sample has roughly 700,000 distinct CDR3 sequences, with approximately 49% found just once. The sample was blood. The receptors were gathered from a woman in her sixties or seventies in good health.

CDR3: CASSYLGDPWYEQYF. The CDR3 coding sequence is TGTGCCAGCAGTTACCTGGGGGACCCGTGGTACGAGCAGTACTTC. This chain links TRBV6-6 with TRBJ2-5; D may match TRBD1 or TRBD2 (5 bases each). The DNA end is a closer match to TRBJ2-7, so the J assignment may be wrong. Germline V gene lookup returns CDR1 MNHNY and CDR2 SVGAGI (reference sequence). This CDR3 has 15 amino acids.

This clonotype was observed a few times. The chain employs TRBV28 and TRBJ2-5; possibly TRBD2 for D (6 bases). There are 12 residues in the CDR3. V was clipped by 7 bases and J by 3 bases, with 9 bases between them. Germline CDR1 is MDHEN and CDR2 is SYDVKM. CDR3 region: CASTGGEETQYF. In DNA form, the CDR3 reads TGTGCCAGCACTGGCGGGGAAGAGACCCAGTACTTC. Complete variable domain (other parts from reference TRBV28 and TRBJ2-5): DVKVTQSSRYLVKRTGEKVFLECVQDMDHENMFWYRQDPGLGLRLIYFSYDVKMKEKGDIPEGYSVSREKKERFSLILESASTNQTSMYLCASTGGEETQYFGPGTRLLVL.

V usage is TRBV30 and J usage is TRBJ2-7, with TRBD2 matching over 7 bases. V lost 5 bases to trimming and J lost 1 base; unmatched junction nucleotides: 14. CDR3 length: 16 residues. Germline CDR1 GTSNPN, CDR2 SVGIG (reference sequence). CDR3: CAWRGLAASGSYEQYF. The CDR3 DNA sequence: TGTGCCTGGCGCGGGCTAGCGGCGTCGGGATCCTACGAGCAGTACTTC.

The chain carries TRBV10-3 and TRBJ2-4; D could derive from TRBD1 or TRBD2 (5 bases each). The better agreement between TRBJ2-7 and the DNA end casts doubt on the J call. The germline gives CDR1 ENHRY, CDR2 SYGVKD. CDR3 length: 17 amino acids. The CDR3 nucleotides are TGTGCCATCAGTGAGTGGTTAAGGGGTCGAGGGAATTACGAGCAGTACTTC. It specifies CAISEWLRGRGNYEQYF.

This chain uses TRBV7-2 with TRBJ1-4; tentatively, D is TRBD1 (5 bases). This CDR3 comprises 16 residues. Trimming removed 3 bases at V and 3 bases at J, with 14 bases between. CDR1 is SGHTA and CDR2 is FQGNSA in the germline V gene. Here the CDR3 reads CASSFVRDSANEKLFF. CDR3 DNA sequence: TGTGCCAGCAGCTTCGTCAGGGATTCGGCTAATGAAAAACTGTTTTTT.

This clonotype was counted between two and nine times. V and J are TRBV20-1 and TRBJ2-5; the D is unclear. CDR1 is DFQATT, CDR2 SNEGSKA, per germline (reference sequence). Trimming stripped 3 bases from V and 2 bases from J, with 7 bases between. The CDR3 extends over 12 amino acids. The CDR3 spells CSASSLQETQYF. The CDR3 DNA reads TGCAGTGCTAGTAGCCTACAAGAGACCCAGTACTTC.

The rearrangement joins TRBV29-1 to TRBJ2-7; D uncertain. V was clipped by 3 bases and J by 4 bases, with 16 bases between them. Per germline, CDR1 SQVTM and CDR2 ANQGSEA. This CDR3 comprises 14 residues. CDR3 coding DNA: TGCAGCGTTGACCGACTCTCGGGCCGTTACGAGCAGTACTTC. Protein product: CSVDRLSGRYEQYF.

This clonotype was counted only a few times. V and J are TRBV4-3 and TRBJ2-4; a weak D match, TRBD2 (7 bases). CDR3 size: 16 residues. V dropped 0 bases and J dropped 9 bases, with 18 bases sitting between them. Germline values: CDR1 LGHNA, CDR2 YSLEER. CDR3 DNA: TGCGCCAGCAGCCAAGAAAACAACGGGGGGCTGGGCATTCAGTACTTC. It specifies CASSQENNGGLGIQYF.

The gene calls are TRBV29-1 and TRBJ2-7; maybe TRBD2 (6 bases). CDR1 and CDR2 from the germline V gene are SQVTM and ANQGSEA. Trimming cost V 3 bases and J 6 bases, with 18 bases left between them. CDR3 length: 14 residues. The CDR3 is CSVDNGRPRGEQYF. The CDR3 coding sequence is TGCAGCGTTGACAATGGGAGGCCAAGGGGCGAGCAGTACTTC.

Here the CDR3 reads CASSESSGSGSPLHF. The DNA of the CDR3 is TGTGCCAGCAGTGAATCTTCAGGTTCGGGTTCACCCCTCCACTTT. This sequence joins TRBV2 and TRBJ1-6; D gene ambiguous. This CDR3 is 15 amino acids long. CDR1 and CDR2 (germline): SNHLY, FYNNEI. Trimming took 2 bases from V and 9 from J, leaving 14 bases between them.

This clonotype was counted between two and nine times. The chain links TRBV5-1 to TRBJ2-7; the match to TRBD2 covers 14 bases. Trimming at V came to 3 bases and at J to 3 bases, leaving 14 bases not matched to a gene. Germline CDR1 is SGHRS and CDR2 is YFSETQ. CDR3 length: 19 residues. CDR3: CASSWTGTSGSMGVYEQYF. CDR3 DNA sequence: TGCGCCAGCAGCTGGACGGGGACTAGCGGGAGCATGGGCGTCTACGAGCAGTACTTC.

The chain carries TRBV3-1 and TRBJ2-1; tentative D call: TRBD2 (6 bases). Trimming pared 9 bases from V and 8 bases from J, leaving 20 bases between. This CDR3 has 14 amino acids. CDR1 is LGHDT and CDR2 is YNNKEL in the germline V gene (reference sequence). CDR3 bases: TGTGCCAGTGAAGGGGCGGGAATTTTCGATGAGCAGTTCTTC. The encoded protein is CASEGAGIFDEQFF.